The T cell receptor (beta chain) under discussion was sequenced for a study of cytomegalovirus exposure and HLA in healthy donors. Researchers ran the PCR with 60 Vbeta and 13 Jbeta primers. The authors' processing: Later analysis identified 80 million to 85 million unique TCR beta chains, some 10 million shared. Here immunoSEQ multiplex PCR was the method, and the copy in TCRdb shows in-frame clones only, minus some. V, J and clone size are taken as reported in that table, and D and trimming were inferred from the DNA itself. The sample lists roughly 150,000 clones; 64% were seen once. At collection, donors were nominally healthy, but unrecorded immune exposures were probable. The source of this sequence is a woman younger than 45 in good health and CMV-seropositive. Sequencing input: PBMCs.

The CDR3 DNA follows: TGCGCCAGCAAGACAGGGGGTATAGGAGGGTACACTGAAGCTTTCTTT. Its translation is CASKTGGIGGYTEAFF. The gene calls are TRBV4-1 and TRBJ1-1, with 9 bases aligning to TRBD1. From germline, CDR1 is MGHRA and CDR2 YSYEKL. Trimming removed 7 bases from V and 3 bases from J; junction bases left unmatched: 12. This CDR3 has 16 residues.